This T cell receptor beta chain was sequenced for a study of shared clonotypes between healthy human individuals. It was CD45RO-negative cells, positively selected for CCR7, that made up naive CD8 cells, with terminally differentiated effector memory CD45RA+ cells excluded. Assay: immunoSEQ multiplex PCR; the TCRdb copy retains only in-frame clones and omits some. The sample lists some 740,000 clones, more than 85% occurring once. CDR3 length equals 15 residues. From germline, CDR1 is MNHEY and CDR2 SMNVEV (reference sequence). The V and J ends lost 3 bases and 2 bases respectively, with 14 bases between them.

The TCR originated in a man in his thirties or forties in good health. The J gene is TRBJ2-7, the V gene TRBV27, with unresolved D. What was sequenced was naive CD8+ T cells sorted from blood. The CDR3 loop is CASSFGLQSPYEQYF. The CDR3 DNA reads TGTGCCAGCAGTTTTGGCTTACAAAGTCCCTACGAGCAGTACTTC.